Listed below are T cell receptor beta chains from one sample, sequenced in a study of blood T cell repertoires in COVID-19. The data were produced by immunoSEQ multiplex PCR, yet TCRdb's version contains in-frame clones alone and is incomplete. The table has more than 100,000 clones, about 90% seen once. The sample was peripheral blood. Every receptor here comes from a man aged 50 to 60 in a cohort sampled during active COVID-19. The CDR3 runs from the conserved cysteine through the conserved F or W. D genes are given only for firm matches. Size values are once, few and many counts, or a class for expanded clones, and some rows have none.

j_call: TRBJ1-2
v_call: TRBV5-1
d_call: .
clone_size: once
cdr3_aa: CASSPDGNTEGGYTF
cdr3_nt: TGCGCCAGCAGCCCGGACGGGAACACTGAAGGGGGCTACACCTTC

j_call: TRBJ1-2
v_call: TRBV6-6
d_call: TRBD1
clone_size: .
cdr3_aa: CASTGQLYGYTF
cdr3_nt: TGTGCCAGCACGGGACAGCTTTATGGCTACACCTTC

j_call: TRBJ1-2
v_call: TRBV9
d_call: TRBD1
clone_size: once
cdr3_aa: CASSSGTGFTYTF
cdr3_nt: TGTGCCAGCTCCTCCGGGACAGGGTTTACCTACACCTTC

j_call: TRBJ2-1
v_call: TRBV13
d_call: .
clone_size: .
cdr3_aa: CASSTRERASYNEQFF
cdr3_nt: TGTGCCAGCAGCACCAGAGAGAGGGCCTCCTACAATGAGCAGTTCTTC

j_call: TRBJ1-6
v_call: TRBV14
d_call: .
clone_size: .
cdr3_aa: CASSQSQGPDSPLHF
cdr3_nt: TGTGCCAGCAGCCAAAGTCAGGGCCCGGATTCACCCCTCCACTTT

j_call: TRBJ1-5
v_call: TRBV6-1
d_call: .
clone_size: .
cdr3_aa: CASTVQGLSNQPQHF
cdr3_nt: TGTGCCAGCACCGTACAGGGATTGAGCAATCAGCCCCAGCATTTT

j_call: TRBJ2-7
v_call: TRBV7-9
d_call: TRBD1
clone_size: few
cdr3_aa: CASSLADRAHEQYF
cdr3_nt: TGTGCCAGCAGCTTAGCGGACAGGGCCCACGAGCAGTACTTC

j_call: TRBJ2-3
v_call: TRBV7-6
d_call: TRBD1
clone_size: once
cdr3_aa: CASSSYRDRGTDTQYF
cdr3_nt: TGTGCCAGCAGCTCTTACCGGGACAGGGGCACAGATACGCAGTATTTT

j_call: TRBJ1-2
v_call: TRBV4-3
d_call: .
clone_size: .
cdr3_aa: CASSQERADGYTF
cdr3_nt: TGCGCCAGCAGCCAAGAGAGGGCAGATGGCTACACCTTC

j_call: TRBJ2-3
v_call: TRBV2
d_call: TRBD2
clone_size: .
cdr3_aa: CARAGTSGGTSTDTQYF
cdr3_nt: TGTGCCAGGGCCGGGACTAGCGGGGGGACTAGCACAGATACGCAGTATTTT

j_call: TRBJ2-7
v_call: TRBV5-1
d_call: .
clone_size: .
cdr3_aa: CASSRPEDSEQYF
cdr3_nt: TGCGCCAGCAGCAGACCCGAGGACAGCGAGCAGTACTTC

j_call: TRBJ1-1
v_call: TRBV16
d_call: .
clone_size: .
cdr3_aa: CASTPVSGWTEAFF
cdr3_nt: TGTGCCAGCACACCGGTTTCAGGCTGGACTGAAGCTTTCTTT

j_call: TRBJ2-1
v_call: TRBV28
d_call: TRBD2
clone_size: .
cdr3_aa: CASSPGGAREQFF
cdr3_nt: TGTGCCAGCAGTCCCGGGGGGGCCCGTGAGCAGTTCTTC

j_call: TRBJ1-4
v_call: TRBV5-5
d_call: TRBD1
clone_size: .
cdr3_aa: CASSGGDSREKLFF
cdr3_nt: TGTGCCAGCAGCGGTGGGGACAGCCGTGAAAAACTGTTTTTT

j_call: TRBJ1-5
v_call: TRBV28
d_call: .
clone_size: .
cdr3_aa: CASSLTRGQSNQPQHF
cdr3_nt: TGTGCCAGCAGCCTTACCCGTGGACAGAGCAATCAGCCCCAGCATTTT

j_call: TRBJ1-2
v_call: TRBV5-1
d_call: TRBD1
clone_size: .
cdr3_aa: CASSSRTGNYGYTF
cdr3_nt: TGCGCCAGCAGCTCCCGGACAGGGAACTATGGCTACACCTTC

j_call: TRBJ2-1
v_call: TRBV3-1/TRBV3-2
d_call: .
clone_size: .
cdr3_aa: CASSPPREISYNEQFF
cdr3_nt: TGTGCCAGCAGCCCTCCCCGAGAGATCTCCTACAATGAGCAGTTCTTC

j_call: TRBJ1-6
v_call: TRBV6-6
d_call: .
clone_size: few
cdr3_aa: CASSRKAATGSYNSPLHF
cdr3_nt: TGTGCCAGCAGCCGAAAGGCCGCGACGGGCTCCTATAATTCACCCCTCCACTTT

j_call: TRBJ1-3
v_call: TRBV5-1
d_call: .
clone_size: .
cdr3_aa: CASSEGGSGNTIYF
cdr3_nt: TGCGCCAGCTCGGAAGGGGGCTCTGGAAACACCATATATTTT

j_call: TRBJ2-5
v_call: TRBV28
d_call: .
clone_size: .
cdr3_aa: CASRSRTEETQYF
cdr3_nt: TGTGCCAGCAGATCCCGGACAGAAGAGACCCAGTACTTC

j_call: TRBJ1-1
v_call: TRBV20-1
d_call: .
clone_size: .
cdr3_aa: CSASLQGNTEAFF
cdr3_nt: TGCAGTGCTAGTCTACAGGGGAACACTGAAGCTTTCTTT

j_call: TRBJ1-1
v_call: TRBV12-5
d_call: TRBD1
clone_size: .
cdr3_aa: CTNGGTGAFITSTEAFF
cdr3_nt: TGTACCAACGGGGGGACAGGGGCATTTATTACGAGCACTGAAGCTTTCTTT